The 29 T cell receptor beta chains listed next were all sequenced from one sample in a study of monozygotic twins with inflammatory bowel disease. For each CDR3 protein, TCRdb gives one entry from its re-call of the 5' RACE reads, without DNA. The listing contains about 350,000 distinct CDR3 sequences. The sequenced sample was blood. The receptor set was obtained from a human donor with ulcerative colitis or Crohn's disease, or a healthy co-twin of an affected twin (not recorded which).

The chain has TRBV29-1 and TRBJ1-2; the TCRdb call, TRBD1, lacks DNA for checking. CDR1 and CDR2 (germline): SQVTM, ANQGSEA. The CDR3 runs 12 residues. The CDR3 region is CSVEPAGYGYTF.

This rearrangement joins TRBV10-3 to TRBJ2-3; lacking DNA, the TRBD2 call made by TCRdb goes unchecked. CDR3 size: 15 residues. From germline, CDR1 is ENHRY and CDR2 SYGVKD. CDR3 sequence reads: CAISSSGGAGDTQYF.

V gene TRBV5-4 combines with J gene TRBJ1-6. This CDR3 comprises 13 residues. CDR1 and CDR2 (germline): SGHNT, YYREEE (reference sequence). CDR3 sequence: CASSFFGVSPLHF.

The J gene is TRBJ2-5, the V gene TRBV4-1; TCRdb's D gene call, TRBD1, goes unchecked for lack of DNA. This CDR3 has 16 amino acids. Germline CDR1 reads MGHRA; CDR2 reads YSYEKL. CDR3 sequence: CASSLYGTGDQETQYF.

This chain connects TRBV24-1 to TRBJ2-3; checking the TCRdb D call of TRBD2 is not possible without DNA. The germline gives CDR1 KGHDR, CDR2 SFDVKD. The CDR3 covers 16 residues. This chain's CDR3 is CATSDGGLARADTQYF.

The rearrangement uses TRBV20-1 and TRBJ2-4; there is no DNA to check the TCRdb D call of TRBD1. CDR1 is DFQATT and CDR2 is SNEGSKA in the germline V gene (reference sequence). The CDR3 length is 13 residues. The CDR3: CSARDKGANIQYF.

The V gene is TRBV7-9, the J gene TRBJ2-4; TCRdb names TRBD1, which stays unverified in the absence of DNA. Germline values: CDR1 SEHNR, CDR2 FQNEAQ (reference sequence). The CDR3 runs to 17 residues. CDR3 sequence: CASSLGLGDGQLNIQYF.

This chain joins TRBV28 and TRBJ2-4; without DNA, the TCRdb call of TRBD1 cannot be checked. Germline V gene sequence: CDR1 MDHEN, CDR2 SYDVKM. The CDR3 is 13 residues long. The CDR3 protein is CASSRQGKYIQYF.

The rearrangement joins TRBV20-1 to TRBJ2-1; TCRdb's D call, TRBD2, is unchecked because there is no DNA. Germline loops: CDR1 DFQATT, CDR2 SNEGSKA (reference sequence). CDR3 size: 12 residues. CDR3 residues: CRTRVANNEQFF.

The rearrangement uses TRBV7-2 and TRBJ1-6; TCRdb calls TRBD1, which cannot be checked without DNA. Per germline, CDR1 SGHTA and CDR2 FQGNSA. The CDR3 extends over 15 amino acids. The CDR3 protein is CASSLADRVNSPLHF.

This chain links TRBV9 with TRBJ2-1. The germline V gene encodes CDR1 SGDLS and CDR2 YYNGEE. The CDR3 length is 14 residues. The CDR3 protein is CASSVNQASNEQFF.

The gene calls are TRBV24-1 and TRBJ2-1; checking the TCRdb D call of TRBD1 is not possible without DNA. Germline CDR1 KGHDR, CDR2 SFDVKD. This CDR3 spans 13 amino acids. This CDR3 reads CATSGAGYDEQFF.

V and J are TRBV20-1 and TRBJ2-7; as DNA is missing, the TRBD2 call by TCRdb cannot be tested. The CDR3 is 17 amino acids. CDR1 and CDR2 from the germline V gene are DFQATT and SNEGSKA (reference sequence). The CDR3 reads CSARAPPARRVTYEQYF.

This chain joins TRBV7-9 and TRBJ2-3. Germline assignment: CDR1 SEHNR and CDR2 FQNEAQ (reference sequence). CDR3 size: 14 residues. This CDR3 reads CASSLAHRTDTQYF.

The V call is TRBV7-9, the J call TRBJ2-1; TCRdb reports TRBD2, a call that lacks DNA to check it against. CDR1 is SEHNR and CDR2 is FQNEAQ in the germline V gene (reference sequence). The CDR3 loop spans 16 amino acids. This CDR3 is CASSLEAGGRNNEQFF.

J is TRBJ2-7 and V is TRBV6-2 or TRBV6-3. The CDR3 has 12 amino acids. From germline, CDR1 is MNHEY and CDR2 SVGEGT. The CDR3 is CASSYVIREQYF.

V gene TRBV29-1 combines with J gene TRBJ1-1. The CDR3 length is 13 residues. Germline CDR1 reads SQVTM; CDR2 reads ANQGSEA. The CDR3 sequence: CSVDQNLNTEAFF.

The chain has TRBV28 and TRBJ1-4; the TCRdb D gene call, TRBD1, has no DNA to confirm it. The length of the CDR3 is 14 residues. Germline V CDR1 and CDR2: MDHEN, SYDVKM. The CDR3 sequence: CASSLQGGMKRLFF.

The chain combines TRBV4-1 with TRBJ2-7; TCRdb lists TRBD2, though no DNA is available to test this call. Germline assignment: CDR1 MGHRA and CDR2 YSYEKL. This CDR3 comprises 15 residues. CDR3: CASSQFGLAGDEQYF.

The chain joins TRBV12-3 or TRBV12-4 to TRBJ1-5. This CDR3 comprises 14 residues. This chain's CDR3 is CASSSFGSNQPQHF.

V usage is TRBV15 and J usage is TRBJ2-7. Germline values: CDR1 LNHNV, CDR2 YYDKDF (reference sequence). CDR3 length: 14 amino acids. CDR3 region: CATSRDALTYEQYF.

This chain connects TRBV12-3 or TRBV12-4 to TRBJ1-6; absent DNA, TCRdb's TRBD1 call cannot be checked. The CDR3 runs to 16 residues. CDR3 amino acids: CASSTTGGSHNSPLHF.

The J gene is TRBJ2-7, the V gene TRBV7-6; TCRdb designates TRBD1, a call that cannot be tested without DNA. CDR3 length equals 14 residues. CDR1 is SGHVS and CDR2 is FNYEAQ in the germline V gene. The CDR3 here is CASSPRGDSAEQYF. The full variable domain, with the rest looked up from reference TRBV7-6 and TRBJ2-7, is GAGVSQSPRYKVTKRGQDVALRCDPISGHVSLYWYRQALGQGPEFLTYFNYEAQQDKSGLPNDRFSAERPEGSISTLTIQRTEQRDSAMYRCASSPRGDSAEQYFGPGTRLTVT.

The rearrangement uses TRBV4-1 and TRBJ2-3; TCRdb returns TRBD1, unconfirmable since there is no DNA. There are 16 residues in the CDR3. Germline V lookup: CDR1 MGHRA, CDR2 YSYEKL. The CDR3: CASSPNREPFTDTQYF.

This sequence joins TRBV5-1 and TRBJ2-7. The CDR3 totals 15 residues. CDR1 is SGHRS and CDR2 is YFSETQ in the germline V gene. The CDR3 loop reads CASSLSWEGTYEQYF.

The V and J genes are TRBV12-3 or TRBV12-4 and TRBJ1-5. CDR3 length: 17 amino acids. CDR3 sequence: CASTLTGTGLSNQPQHF.

The rearrangement uses TRBV18 and TRBJ2-5; no DNA is available, so the TRBD1 call from TCRdb remains unchecked. The CDR3 runs 14 residues. The germline CDR1 and CDR2 sequences are KGHSH and LQKENI. The CDR3 protein is CASSPPSSGETQYF.

J is TRBJ2-7 and V is TRBV20-1; as DNA is missing, the TRBD2 call by TCRdb cannot be tested. The CDR3 totals 14 residues. The germline V gene has CDR1 DFQATT and CDR2 SNEGSKA (reference sequence). The chain's CDR3 is CSASYQAGVGEQYF.

The V call is TRBV12-3 or TRBV12-4, the J call TRBJ2-1; TCRdb's D call, TRBD2, is unchecked because there is no DNA. This CDR3 region has 15 residues. This chain's CDR3 is CASSLRGLAVNEQFF.